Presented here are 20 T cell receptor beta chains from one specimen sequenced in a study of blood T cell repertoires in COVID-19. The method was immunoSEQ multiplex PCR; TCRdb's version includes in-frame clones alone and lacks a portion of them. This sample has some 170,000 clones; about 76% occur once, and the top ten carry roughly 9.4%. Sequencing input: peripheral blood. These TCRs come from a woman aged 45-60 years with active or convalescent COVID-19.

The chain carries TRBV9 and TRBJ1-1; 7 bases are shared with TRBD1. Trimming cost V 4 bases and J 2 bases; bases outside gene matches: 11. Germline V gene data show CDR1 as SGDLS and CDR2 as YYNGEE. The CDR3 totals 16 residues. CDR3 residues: CASSFTPGGLNTEAFF. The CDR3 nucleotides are TGTGCCAGCAGCTTCACCCCAGGGGGTCTCAACACTGAAGCTTTCTTT. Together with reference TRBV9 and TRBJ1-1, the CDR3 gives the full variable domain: DSGVTQTPKHLITATGQRVTLRCSPRSGDLSVYWYQQSLDQGLQFLIQYYNGEERAKGNILERFSAQQFPDLHSELNLSSLELGDSALYFCASSFTPGGLNTEAFFGQGTRLTVV.

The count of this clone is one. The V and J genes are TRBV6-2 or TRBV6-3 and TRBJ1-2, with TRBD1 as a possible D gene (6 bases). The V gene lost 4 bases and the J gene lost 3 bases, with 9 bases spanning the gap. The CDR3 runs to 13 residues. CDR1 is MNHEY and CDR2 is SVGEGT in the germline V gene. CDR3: CASSSGQHYGYTF. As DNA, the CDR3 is TGTGCCAGCAGTTCCGGACAGCACTATGGCTACACCTTC.

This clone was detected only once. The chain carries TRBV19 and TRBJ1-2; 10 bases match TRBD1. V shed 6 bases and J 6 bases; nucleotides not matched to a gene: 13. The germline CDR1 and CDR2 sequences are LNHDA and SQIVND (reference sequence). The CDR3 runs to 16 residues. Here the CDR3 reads CASSLNRDRGIDGYTF. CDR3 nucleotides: TGTGCCAGTAGCCTTAACCGGGACAGGGGAATCGATGGCTACACCTTC.

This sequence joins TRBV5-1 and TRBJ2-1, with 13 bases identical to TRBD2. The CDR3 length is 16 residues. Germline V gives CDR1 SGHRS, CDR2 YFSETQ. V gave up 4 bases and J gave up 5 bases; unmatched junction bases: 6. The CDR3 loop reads CASSPELAGGNNEQFF. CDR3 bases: TGCGCCAGCAGCCCGGAACTAGCGGGAGGGAACAATGAGCAGTTCTTC. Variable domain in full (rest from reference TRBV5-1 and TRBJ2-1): KAGVTQTPRYLIKTRGQQVTLSCSPISGHRSVSWYQQTPGQGLQFLFEYFSETQRNKGNFPGRFSGRQFSNSRSEMNVSTLELGDSALYLCASSPELAGGNNEQFFGPGTRLTVL.

DNA of the CDR3: TGTGCCAGCAGCCAAGATACAAATAGTAAGCGAGAATATCTCTACGAGCAGTACTTC. It is translated as CASSQDTNSKREYLYEQYF. This rearrangement joins TRBV4-2 to TRBJ2-7, with D hard to call. The germline V gene encodes CDR1 LGHNA and CDR2 YNFKEQ. V dropped 0 bases and J dropped 3 bases, with 24 bases sitting between them. This CDR3 is 19 amino acids long.

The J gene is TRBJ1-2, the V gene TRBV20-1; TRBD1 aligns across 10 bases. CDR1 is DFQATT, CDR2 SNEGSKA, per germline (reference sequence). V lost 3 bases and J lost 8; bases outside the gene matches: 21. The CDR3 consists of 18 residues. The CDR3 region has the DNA TGCAGTGCTAGTACCCCGGCTTGGGACCGCGGGGACAGGGGAGGCTACACCTTC. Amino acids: CSASTPAWDRGDRGGYTF.

In DNA form, the CDR3 reads TGTGCCTGGACTCGACAGGGGGTCGGTGGCTACACCTTC. Its translation is CAWTRQGVGGYTF. The chain uses TRBV30 and TRBJ1-2; 9 bases align to TRBD1. The length of the CDR3 is 13 residues. V lost 4 bases to trimming and J lost 7 bases; unmatched junction nucleotides: 7. Germline CDR1 and CDR2: GTSNPN and SVGIG (reference sequence).

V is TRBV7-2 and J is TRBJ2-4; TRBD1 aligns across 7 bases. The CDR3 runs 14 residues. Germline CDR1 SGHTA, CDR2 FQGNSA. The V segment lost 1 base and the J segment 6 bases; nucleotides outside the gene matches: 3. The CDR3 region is CASSLGTGLNIQYF. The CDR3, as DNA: TGTGCCAGCAGCTTAGGGACAGGCCTAAACATTCAGTACTTC.

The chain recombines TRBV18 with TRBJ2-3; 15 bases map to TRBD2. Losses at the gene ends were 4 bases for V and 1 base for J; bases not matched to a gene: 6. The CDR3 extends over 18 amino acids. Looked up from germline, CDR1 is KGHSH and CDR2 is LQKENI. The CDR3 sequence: CASSRTSGGVSGTDTQYF. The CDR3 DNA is TGTGCCAGCTCACGGACTAGCGGGGGGGTTAGCGGCACAGATACGCAGTATTTT.

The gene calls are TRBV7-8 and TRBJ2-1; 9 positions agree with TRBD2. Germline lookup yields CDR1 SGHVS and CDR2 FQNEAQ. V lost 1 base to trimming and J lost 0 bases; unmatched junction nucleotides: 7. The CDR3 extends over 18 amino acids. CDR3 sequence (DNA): TGTGCCAGCAGCTTAGTGGTTGGTAGCGGGAGCTCCTACAATGAGCAGTTCTTC. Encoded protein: CASSLVVGSGSSYNEQFF.

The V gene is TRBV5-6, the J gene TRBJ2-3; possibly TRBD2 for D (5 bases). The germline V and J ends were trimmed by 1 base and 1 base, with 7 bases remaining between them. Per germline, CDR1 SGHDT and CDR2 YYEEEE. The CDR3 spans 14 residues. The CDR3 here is CASSLPGGTDTQYF. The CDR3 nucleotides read TGTGCCAGCAGCTTGCCCGGGGGCACAGATACGCAGTATTTT.

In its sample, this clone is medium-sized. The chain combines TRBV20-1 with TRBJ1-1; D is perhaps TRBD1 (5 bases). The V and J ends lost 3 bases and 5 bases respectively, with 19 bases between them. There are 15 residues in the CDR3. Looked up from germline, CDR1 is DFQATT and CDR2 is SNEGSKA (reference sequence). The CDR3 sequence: CSASGPRAERTEAFF. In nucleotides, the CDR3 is TGCAGTGCTAGTGGCCCCAGGGCGGAGAGGACTGAAGCTTTCTTT.

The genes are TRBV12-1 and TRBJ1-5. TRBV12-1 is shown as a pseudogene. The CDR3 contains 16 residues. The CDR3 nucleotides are TGTGCCAGCAGCTTTGAGATTAGCGGGGGTACTCAGCCCCAGCATTTT. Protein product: CASSFEISGGTQPQHF.

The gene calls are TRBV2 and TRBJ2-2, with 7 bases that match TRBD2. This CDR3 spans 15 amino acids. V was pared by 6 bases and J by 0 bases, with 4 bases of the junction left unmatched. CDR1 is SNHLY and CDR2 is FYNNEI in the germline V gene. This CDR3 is CASSQLASNTGELFF. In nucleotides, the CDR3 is TGTGCCAGCAGCCAACTAGCGTCGAACACCGGGGAGCTGTTTTTT.

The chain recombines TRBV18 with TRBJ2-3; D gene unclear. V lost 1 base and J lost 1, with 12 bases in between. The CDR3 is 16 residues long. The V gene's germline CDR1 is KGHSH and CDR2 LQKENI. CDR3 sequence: CASSPLPPRGTDTQYF. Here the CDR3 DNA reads TGTGCCAGCTCACCACTCCCTCCTCGCGGCACAGATACGCAGTATTTT.

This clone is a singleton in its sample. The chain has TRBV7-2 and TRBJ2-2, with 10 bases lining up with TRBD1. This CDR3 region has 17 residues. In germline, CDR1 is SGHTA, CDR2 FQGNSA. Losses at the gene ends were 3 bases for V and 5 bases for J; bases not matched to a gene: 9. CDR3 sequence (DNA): TGTGCCAGCAGCTTTCCCCAGGGACAGGGGACGACCGGGGAGCTGTTTTTT. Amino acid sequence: CASSFPQGQGTTGELFF.

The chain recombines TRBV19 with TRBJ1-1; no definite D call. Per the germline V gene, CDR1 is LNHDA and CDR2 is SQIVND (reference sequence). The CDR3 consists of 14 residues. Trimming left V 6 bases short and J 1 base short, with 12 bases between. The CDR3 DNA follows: TGTGCCAGTAGAGATGGGCAAACGAACACTGAAGCTTTCTTT. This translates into CASRDGQTNTEAFF.

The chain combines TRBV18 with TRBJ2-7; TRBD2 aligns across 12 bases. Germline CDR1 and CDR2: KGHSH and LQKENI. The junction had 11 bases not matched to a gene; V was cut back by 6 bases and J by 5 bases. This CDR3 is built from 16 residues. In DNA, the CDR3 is TGTGCCAGCTCCCCGACTAGCGGGAGTGCAAGGGACGAGCAGTACTTC. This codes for CASSPTSGSARDEQYF.

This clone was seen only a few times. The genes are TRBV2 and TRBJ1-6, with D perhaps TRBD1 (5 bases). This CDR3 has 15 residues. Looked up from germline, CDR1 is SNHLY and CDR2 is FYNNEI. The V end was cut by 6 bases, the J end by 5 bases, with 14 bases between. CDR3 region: CASRGGTYDNSPLHF. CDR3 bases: TGTGCCAGCAGGGGAGGGACGTATGATAATTCACCCCTCCACTTT. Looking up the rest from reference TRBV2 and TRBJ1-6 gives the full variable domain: EPEVTQTPSHQVTQMGQEVILRCVPISNHLYFYWYRQILGQKVEFLVSFYNNEISEKSEIFDDQFSVERPDGSNFTLKIRSTKLEDSAMYFCASRGGTYDNSPLHFGNGTRLTVT.

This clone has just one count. Here the CDR3 DNA reads TGTGCCAGCAGCTTGACGGGGGATACGCAGTATTTT. It specifies CASSLTGDTQYF. This chain links TRBV7-3 with TRBJ2-3; perhaps TRBD2 as D (5 bases). This CDR3 has 12 residues. Trimming removed 3 bases at V and 6 bases at J, with 7 bases between. CDR1 is SGHTA and CDR2 is FQGTGA in the germline V gene. Full variable domain (missing parts from reference TRBV7-3 and TRBJ2-3): GAGVSQTPSNKVTEKGKYVELRCDPISGHTALYWYRQSLGQGPEFLIYFQGTGAADDSGLPNDRFFAVRPEGSVSTLKIQRTERGDSAVYLCASSLTGDTQYFGPGTRLTVL.